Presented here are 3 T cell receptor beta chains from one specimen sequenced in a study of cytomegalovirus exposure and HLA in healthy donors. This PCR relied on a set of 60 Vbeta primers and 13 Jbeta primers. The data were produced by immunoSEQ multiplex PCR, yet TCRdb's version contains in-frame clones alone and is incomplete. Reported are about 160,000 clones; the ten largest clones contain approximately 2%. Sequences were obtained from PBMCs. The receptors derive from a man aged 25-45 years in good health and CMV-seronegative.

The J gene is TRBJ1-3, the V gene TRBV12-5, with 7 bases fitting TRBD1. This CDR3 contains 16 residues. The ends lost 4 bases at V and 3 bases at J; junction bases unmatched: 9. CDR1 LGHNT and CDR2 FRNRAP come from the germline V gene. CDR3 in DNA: TGTGCTAGTGGTTGGACCAACAGGGGCCTTGGAAACACCATATATTTT. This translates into CASGWTNRGLGNTIYF.

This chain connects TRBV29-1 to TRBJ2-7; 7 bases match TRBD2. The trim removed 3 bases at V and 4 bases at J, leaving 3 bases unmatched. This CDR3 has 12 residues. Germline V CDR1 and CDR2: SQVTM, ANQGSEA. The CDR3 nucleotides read TGCAGCGTTGAGTCTAGCGGTTACGAGCAGTACTTC. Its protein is CSVESSGYEQYF.

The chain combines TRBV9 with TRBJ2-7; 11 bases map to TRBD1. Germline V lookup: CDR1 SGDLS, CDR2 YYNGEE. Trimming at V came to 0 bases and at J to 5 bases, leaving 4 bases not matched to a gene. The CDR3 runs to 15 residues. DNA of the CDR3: TGTGCCAGCAGCGTAGAGGGACAGGGGGTTAACGAGCAGTACTTC. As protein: CASSVEGQGVNEQYF.